Presented here are 5 T cell receptor beta chains from one specimen sequenced in a study of PD-1 blockade in classical Hodgkin lymphoma. The table came from immunoSEQ multiplex PCR; TCRdb's copy has only in-frame clones and leaves some out. The sample carries about 150,000 clones, around 84% recorded once. There was relapse after autologous stem cell transplantation in every patient, and there was variation in brentuximab vedotin exposure. The sequences come from peripheral blood mononuclear cells (PBMCs), collected before the second cycle of nivolumab. Receptors originate from a human donor with classical Hodgkin lymphoma.

The rearrangement links TRBV7-8 to TRBJ2-7; 12 positions match TRBD2. V lost 1 base and J lost 5; bases outside the gene matches: 15. Germline values: CDR1 SGHVS, CDR2 FQNEAQ. There are 19 residues in the CDR3. DNA for the CDR3: TGTGCCAGCAGCTTAGGAGGTTCGCTAGCGGGAGGGCCTCGAAACGAGCAGTACTTC. Encoded protein: CASSLGGSLAGGPRNEQYF.

This chain joins TRBV6-1 and TRBJ2-7, with a tentative D call TRBD2 (6 bases). Trimming removed 0 bases at V and 5 bases at J, with 11 bases between. Germline lookup yields CDR1 MNHNS and CDR2 SASEGT. This CDR3 comprises 14 residues. CDR3 nucleotide sequence: TGTGCCAGCAGTGAAGCAAGGAGGGATAACGAGCAGTACTTC. It translates to CASSEARRDNEQYF.

This rearrangement joins TRBV29-1 to TRBJ1-1; D remains ambiguous. V was clipped by 6 bases and J by 0 bases, with 8 bases between them. The CDR3 loop spans 12 amino acids. The germline gives CDR1 SQVTM, CDR2 ANQGSEA. CDR3 amino acids: CSVRSLNTEAFF. The CDR3 nucleotides are TGCAGCGTGCGGAGTTTGAACACTGAAGCTTTCTTT.

The CDR3 reads CASSDSGLAGVDTQYF. Written as DNA, the CDR3 is TGTGCCAGCAGTGATTCCGGACTAGCGGGGGTAGATACGCAGTATTTT. This sequence joins TRBV25-1 and TRBJ2-3; 13 bases match TRBD2. V lost 3 bases to trimming and J lost 5 bases; unmatched junction nucleotides: 5. CDR1 and CDR2 (germline): MGHDK, SYGVNS. CDR3 size: 16 residues.

The gene calls are TRBV5-1 and TRBJ2-1; 9 bases are a match to TRBD2. This CDR3 contains 13 residues. V trimming: 4 bases; J trimming: 9 bases; junction bases outside the gene matches: 5. The germline V gene encodes CDR1 SGHRS and CDR2 YFSETQ. The chain's CDR3 is CASSPGTSLEQFF. The CDR3 DNA sequence: TGCGCCAGCAGCCCCGGGACTAGCCTTGAGCAGTTCTTC. The full variable domain, completed using reference TRBV5-1 and TRBJ2-1, is KAGVTQTPRYLIKTRGQQVTLSCSPISGHRSVSWYQQTPGQGLQFLFEYFSETQRNKGNFPGRFSGRQFSNSRSEMNVSTLELGDSALYLCASSPGTSLEQFFGPGTRLTVL.